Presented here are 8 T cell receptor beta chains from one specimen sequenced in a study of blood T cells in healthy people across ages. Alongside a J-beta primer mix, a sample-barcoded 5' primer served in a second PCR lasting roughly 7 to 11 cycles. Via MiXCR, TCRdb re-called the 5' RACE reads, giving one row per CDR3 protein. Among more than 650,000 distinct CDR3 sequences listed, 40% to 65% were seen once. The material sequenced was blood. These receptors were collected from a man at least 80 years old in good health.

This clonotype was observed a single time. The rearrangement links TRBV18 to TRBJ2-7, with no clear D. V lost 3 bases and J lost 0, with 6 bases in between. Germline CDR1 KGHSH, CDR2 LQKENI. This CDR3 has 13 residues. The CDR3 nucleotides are TGTGCCAGCTCACCGGCGGACTCCTACGAGCAGTACTTC. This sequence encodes CASSPADSYEQYF. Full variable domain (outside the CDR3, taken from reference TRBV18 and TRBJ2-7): NAGVMQNPRHLVRRRGQEARLRCSPMKGHSHVYWYRQLPEEGLKFMVYLQKENIIDESGMPKERFSAEFPKEGPSILRIQQVVRGDSAAYFCASSPADSYEQYFGPGTRLTVT.

Here the CDR3 reads CATSQGAGETQYF. CDR3 bases: TGTGCCACCAGTCAGGGGGCGGGAGAGACCCAGTACTTC. The chain uses TRBV24-1 and TRBJ2-7; 8 bases line up with TRBD1. The J call may be faulty, since TRBJ2-5 better matches the DNA end. Germline V gene sequence: CDR1 KGHDR, CDR2 SFDVKD. This CDR3 comprises 13 residues.

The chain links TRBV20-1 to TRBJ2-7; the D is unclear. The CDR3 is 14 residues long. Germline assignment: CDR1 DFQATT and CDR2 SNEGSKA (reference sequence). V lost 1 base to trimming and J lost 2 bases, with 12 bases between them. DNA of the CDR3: TGCAGTGCTAGAGGCTATGCGGCCCCCTACGAGCAGTACTTC. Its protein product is CSARGYAAPYEQYF.

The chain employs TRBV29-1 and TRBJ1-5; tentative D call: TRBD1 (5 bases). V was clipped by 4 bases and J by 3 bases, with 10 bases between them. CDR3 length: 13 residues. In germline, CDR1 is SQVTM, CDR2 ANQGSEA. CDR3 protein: CSVASGHNQPQHF. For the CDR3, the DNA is TGCAGCGTTGCGTCAGGGCACAATCAGCCCCAGCATTTT. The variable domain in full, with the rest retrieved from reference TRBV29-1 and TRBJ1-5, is SAVISQKPSRDICQRGTSLTIQCQVDSQVTMMFWYRQQPGQSLTLIATANQGSEATYESGFVIDKFPISRPNLTFSTLTVSNMSPEDSSIYLCSVASGHNQPQHFGDGTRLSIL.

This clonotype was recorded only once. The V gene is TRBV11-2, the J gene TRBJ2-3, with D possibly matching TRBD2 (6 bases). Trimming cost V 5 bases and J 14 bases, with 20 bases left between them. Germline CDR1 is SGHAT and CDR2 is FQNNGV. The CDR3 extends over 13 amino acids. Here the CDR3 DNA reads TGTGCCAGCAGCCTGGGACTGCCCGGATACGCGTATTTT. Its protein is CASSLGLPGYAYF.

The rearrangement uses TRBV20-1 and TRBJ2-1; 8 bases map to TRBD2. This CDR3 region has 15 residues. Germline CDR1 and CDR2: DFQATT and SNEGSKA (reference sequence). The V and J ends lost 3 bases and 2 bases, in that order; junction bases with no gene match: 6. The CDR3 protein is CSASQRELTYNEQFF. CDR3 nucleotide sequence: TGCAGTGCTAGTCAGCGGGAGTTAACCTACAATGAGCAGTTCTTC.

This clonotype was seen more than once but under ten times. The CDR3 sequence is CASSLRYSGYTF. The CDR3 DNA follows: TGTGCCAGCAGTTTAAGATATTCGGGCTACACCTTC. The chain recombines TRBV28 with TRBJ1-2; no firm D call. The ends were cut back, 2 bases at V and 8 bases at J, with 9 bases in the middle. This CDR3 has 12 amino acids. Germline loops: CDR1 MDHEN, CDR2 SYDVKM.

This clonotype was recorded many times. CDR3 sequence: CSVDGTSSGDYEQYF. The CDR3, as DNA: TGCAGCGTTGACGGGACGTCTAGCGGAGACTACGAGCAGTACTTC. The V gene is TRBV29-1, the J gene TRBJ2-7; 7 bases are shared with TRBD2. Germline V gene data show CDR1 as SQVTM and CDR2 as ANQGSEA. V trimming: 3 bases; J trimming: 3 bases; junction bases outside the gene matches: 11. The CDR3 is 15 amino acids.